This T cell receptor beta chain was recovered during a study of T cell responses to AZD1222 COVID-19 vaccine. The assay was immunoSEQ multiplex PCR, and TCRdb's table has in-frame clones only and misses some. Here the sample spans roughly 130,000 clones, 88% being singletons. This clone is a singleton in its sample. The germline V and J ends were trimmed by 4 bases and 4 bases, with 18 bases remaining between them. The CDR3 has 16 residues. CDR1 SGHRS and CDR2 YFSETQ come from the germline V gene. The chain has TRBV5-1 and TRBJ1-5, with D perhaps matching TRBD1 (6 bases). This receptor was obtained from an adult in good health. Source: peripheral blood, taken on day 0 of AZD1222 vaccination. CDR3 residues: CASSPMGGAGNQPQHF. The DNA of the CDR3 is TGCGCCAGCAGCCCGATGGGGGGCGCAGGGAATCAGCCCCAGCATTTT. The whole variable domain, remainder taken from reference TRBV5-1 and TRBJ1-5, is KAGVTQTPRYLIKTRGQQVTLSCSPISGHRSVSWYQQTPGQGLQFLFEYFSETQRNKGNFPGRFSGRQFSNSRSEMNVSTLELGDSALYLCASSPMGGAGNQPQHFGDGTRLSIL.